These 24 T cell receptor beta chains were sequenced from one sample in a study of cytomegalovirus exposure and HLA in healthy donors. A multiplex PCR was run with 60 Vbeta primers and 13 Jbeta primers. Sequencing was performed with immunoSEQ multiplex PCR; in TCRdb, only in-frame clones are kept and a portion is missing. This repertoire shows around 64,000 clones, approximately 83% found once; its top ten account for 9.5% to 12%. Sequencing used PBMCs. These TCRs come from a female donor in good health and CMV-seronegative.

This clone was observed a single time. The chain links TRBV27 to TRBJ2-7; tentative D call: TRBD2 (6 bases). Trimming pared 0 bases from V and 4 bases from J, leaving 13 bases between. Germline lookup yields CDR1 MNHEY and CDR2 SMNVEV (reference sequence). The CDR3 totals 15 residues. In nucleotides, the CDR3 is TGTGCCAGCAGTTTATCGATAGGGGAGGTTTACGAGCAGTACTTC. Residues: CASSLSIGEVYEQYF.

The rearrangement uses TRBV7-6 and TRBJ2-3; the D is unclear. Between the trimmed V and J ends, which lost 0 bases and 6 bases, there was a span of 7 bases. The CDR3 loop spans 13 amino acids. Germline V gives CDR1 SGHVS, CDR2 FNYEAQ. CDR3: CASSLAAVDTQYF. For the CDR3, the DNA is TGTGCCAGCAGCTTAGCAGCCGTGGATACGCAGTATTTT.

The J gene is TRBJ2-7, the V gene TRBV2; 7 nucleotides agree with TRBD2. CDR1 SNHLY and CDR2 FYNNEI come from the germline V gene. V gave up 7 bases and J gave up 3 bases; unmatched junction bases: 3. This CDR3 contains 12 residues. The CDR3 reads CASTGRYYEQYF. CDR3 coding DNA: TGTGCCAGCACCGGGAGGTACTACGAGCAGTACTTC.

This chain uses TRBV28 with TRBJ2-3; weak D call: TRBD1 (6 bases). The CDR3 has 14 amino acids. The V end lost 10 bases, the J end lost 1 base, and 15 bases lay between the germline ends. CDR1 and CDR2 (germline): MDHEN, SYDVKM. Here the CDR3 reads CATFVRQGTDTQYF. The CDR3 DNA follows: TGTGCCACCTTCGTGAGACAGGGCACAGATACGCAGTATTTT.

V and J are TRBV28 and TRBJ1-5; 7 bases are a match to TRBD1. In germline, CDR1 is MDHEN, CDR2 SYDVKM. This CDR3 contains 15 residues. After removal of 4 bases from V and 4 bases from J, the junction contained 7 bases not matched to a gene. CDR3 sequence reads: CASSSLGQLNQPQHF. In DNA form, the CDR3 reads TGTGCCAGCAGTTCCCTGGGACAGCTTAATCAGCCCCAGCATTTT.

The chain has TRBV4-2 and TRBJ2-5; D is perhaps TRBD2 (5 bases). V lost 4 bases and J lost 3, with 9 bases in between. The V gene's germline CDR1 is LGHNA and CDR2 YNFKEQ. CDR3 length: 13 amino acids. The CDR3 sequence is CASSRTGEETQYF. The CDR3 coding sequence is TGTGCCAGCAGCCGCACCGGGGAAGAGACCCAGTACTTC.

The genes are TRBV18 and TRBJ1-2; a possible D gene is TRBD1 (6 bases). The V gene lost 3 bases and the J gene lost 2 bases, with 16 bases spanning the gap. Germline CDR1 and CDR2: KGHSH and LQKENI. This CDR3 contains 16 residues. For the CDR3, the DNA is TGTGCCAGCTCACCCCCTCTTCTCGACAGGAACTATGGCTACACCTTC. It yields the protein CASSPPLLDRNYGYTF.

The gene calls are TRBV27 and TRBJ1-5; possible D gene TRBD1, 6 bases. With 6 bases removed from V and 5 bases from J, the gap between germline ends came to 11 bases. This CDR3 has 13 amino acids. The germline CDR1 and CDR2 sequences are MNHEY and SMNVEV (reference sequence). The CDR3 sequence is CASSPDRHQPQHF. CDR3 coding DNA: TGTGCCAGCAGCCCGGACAGACATCAGCCCCAGCATTTT.

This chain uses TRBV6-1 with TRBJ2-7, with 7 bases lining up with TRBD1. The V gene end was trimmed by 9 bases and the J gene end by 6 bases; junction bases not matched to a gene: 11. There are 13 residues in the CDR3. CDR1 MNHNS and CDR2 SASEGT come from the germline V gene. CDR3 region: CASRLFGTAEQYF. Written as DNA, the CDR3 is TGTGCCAGTAGACTTTTCGGGACAGCCGAGCAGTACTTC.

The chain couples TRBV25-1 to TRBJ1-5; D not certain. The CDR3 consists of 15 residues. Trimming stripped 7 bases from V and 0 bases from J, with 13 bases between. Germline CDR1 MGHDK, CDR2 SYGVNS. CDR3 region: CASTVREDSNQPQHF. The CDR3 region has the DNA TGTGCCAGCACGGTGAGGGAGGATAGCAATCAGCCCCAGCATTTT.

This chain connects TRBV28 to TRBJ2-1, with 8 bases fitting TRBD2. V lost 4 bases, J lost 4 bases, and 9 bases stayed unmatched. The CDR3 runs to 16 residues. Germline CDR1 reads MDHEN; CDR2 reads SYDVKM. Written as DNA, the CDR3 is TGTGCCAGCAGTTCCGGATCCGGCGGGGGGTACAATGAGCAGTTCTTC. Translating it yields CASSSGSGGGYNEQFF.

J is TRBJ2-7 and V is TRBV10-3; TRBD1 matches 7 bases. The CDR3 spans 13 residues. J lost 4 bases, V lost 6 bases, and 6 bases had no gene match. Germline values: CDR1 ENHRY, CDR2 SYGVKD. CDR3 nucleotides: TGTGCCATCAGAAGAGGGGGCGGGTACGAGCAGTACTTC. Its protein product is CAIRRGGGYEQYF.

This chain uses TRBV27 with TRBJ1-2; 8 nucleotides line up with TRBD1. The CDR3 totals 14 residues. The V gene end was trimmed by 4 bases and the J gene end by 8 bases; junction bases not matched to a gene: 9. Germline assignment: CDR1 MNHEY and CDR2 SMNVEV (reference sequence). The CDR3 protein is CASSSWTGLEGYTF. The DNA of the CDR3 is TGTGCCAGCAGTTCCTGGACAGGGCTCGAGGGCTACACCTTC.

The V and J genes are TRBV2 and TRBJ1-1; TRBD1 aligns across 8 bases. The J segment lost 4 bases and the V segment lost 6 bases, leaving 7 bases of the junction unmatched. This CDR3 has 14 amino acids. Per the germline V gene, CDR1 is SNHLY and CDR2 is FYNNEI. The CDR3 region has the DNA TGTGCCAGCAGCATATTACAGGGGGTCACTGAAGCTTTCTTT. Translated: CASSILQGVTEAFF.

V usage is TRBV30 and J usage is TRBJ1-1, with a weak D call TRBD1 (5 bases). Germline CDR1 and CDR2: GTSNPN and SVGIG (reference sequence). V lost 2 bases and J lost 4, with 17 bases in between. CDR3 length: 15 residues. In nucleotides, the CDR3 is TGTGCCTGGAGTCCGGGAGCGGGGCGTGTCACTGAAGCTTTCTTT. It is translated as CAWSPGAGRVTEAFF.

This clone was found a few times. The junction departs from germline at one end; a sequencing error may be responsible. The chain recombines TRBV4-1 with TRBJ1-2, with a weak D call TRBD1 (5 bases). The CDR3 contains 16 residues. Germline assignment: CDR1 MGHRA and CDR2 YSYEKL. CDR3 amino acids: CASSKDTGALGYGYTF. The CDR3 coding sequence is TGCGCCAGCAGCAAAGATACAGGAGCCTTAGGCTATGGCTACACCTTC.

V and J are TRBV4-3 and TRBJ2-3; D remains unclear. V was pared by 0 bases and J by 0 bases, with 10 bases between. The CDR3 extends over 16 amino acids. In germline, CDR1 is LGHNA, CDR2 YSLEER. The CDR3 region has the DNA TGCGCCAGCAGCCAAGATTGGGCAGTAAGCACAGATACGCAGTATTTT. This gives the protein CASSQDWAVSTDTQYF.

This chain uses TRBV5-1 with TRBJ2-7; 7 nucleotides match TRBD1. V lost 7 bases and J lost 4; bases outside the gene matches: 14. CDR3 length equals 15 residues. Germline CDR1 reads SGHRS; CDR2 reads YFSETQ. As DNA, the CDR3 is TGCGCCAGCTACTCCAGTCCGGGACAGCATTACGAGCAGTACTTC. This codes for CASYSSPGQHYEQYF.

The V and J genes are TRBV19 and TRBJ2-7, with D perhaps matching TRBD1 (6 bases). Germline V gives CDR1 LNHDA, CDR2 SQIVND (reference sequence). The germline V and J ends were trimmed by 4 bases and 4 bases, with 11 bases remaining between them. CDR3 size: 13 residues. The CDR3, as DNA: TGTGCCAGTAGTAGGGACACCTTATACGAGCAGTACTTC. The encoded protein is CASSRDTLYEQYF.

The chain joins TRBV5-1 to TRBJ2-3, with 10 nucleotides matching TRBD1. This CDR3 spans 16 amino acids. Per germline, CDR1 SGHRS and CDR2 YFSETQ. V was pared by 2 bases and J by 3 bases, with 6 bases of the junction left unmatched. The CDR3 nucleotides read TGCGCCAGCAGCTTTATCCGGGACAGGGGAACAGATACGCAGTATTTT. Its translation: CASSFIRDRGTDTQYF.

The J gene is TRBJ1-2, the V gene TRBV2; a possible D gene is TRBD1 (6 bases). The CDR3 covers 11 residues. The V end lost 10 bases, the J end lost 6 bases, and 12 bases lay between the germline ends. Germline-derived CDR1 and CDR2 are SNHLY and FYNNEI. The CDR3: CATRQANGYTF. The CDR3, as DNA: TGTGCCACCCGACAGGCTAATGGCTACACCTTC.

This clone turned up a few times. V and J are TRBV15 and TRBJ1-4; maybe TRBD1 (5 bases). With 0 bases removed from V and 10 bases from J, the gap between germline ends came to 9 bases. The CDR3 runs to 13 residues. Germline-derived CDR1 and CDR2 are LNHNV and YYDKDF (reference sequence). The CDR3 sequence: CATSRDAGGKLFF. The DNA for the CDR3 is TGTGCCACCAGCAGAGATGCGGGGGGAAAACTGTTTTTT.

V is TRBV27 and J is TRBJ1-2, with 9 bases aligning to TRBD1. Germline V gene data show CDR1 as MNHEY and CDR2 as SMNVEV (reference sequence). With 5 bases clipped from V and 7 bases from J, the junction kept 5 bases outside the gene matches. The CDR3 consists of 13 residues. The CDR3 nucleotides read TGTGCCAGCAGTCGAGGGACAGGGCGTGGCTACACCTTC. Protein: CASSRGTGRGYTF.

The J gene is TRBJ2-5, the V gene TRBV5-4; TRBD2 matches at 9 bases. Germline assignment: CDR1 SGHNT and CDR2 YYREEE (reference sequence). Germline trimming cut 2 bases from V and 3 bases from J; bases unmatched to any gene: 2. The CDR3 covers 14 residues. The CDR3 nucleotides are TGTGCCAGCAGCTTAAGCGGGGGGAAAGAGACCCAGTACTTC. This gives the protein CASSLSGGKETQYF.